The entry below gives a single T cell receptor beta chain sequence along with its context. Compared with germline, one end of the junction differs, possibly owing to a read error. This sample is drawn from a study of T cells after yellow fever vaccination. Study-wide findings and caveats: A limited proportion of clonotypes was detected within both the CD4 and CD8 compartments. In post-booster samples, most primary-vaccination clones reappeared (about 96% CD4, about 91% CD8).

CDR3 length: 18 residues. The germline CDR1 and CDR2 sequences are DFQATT and SNEGSKA (reference sequence). In TCRdb, the 5' RACE reads were re-called with MiXCR into one record per CDR3 protein. The repertoire holds over 35,000 distinct CDR3 sequences, over 5.5% seen once, with 8% to 13% in the top ten. The receptor's source is a man aged 25 to 45 who received the YFV17D yellow fever vaccine. V is TRBV20-1 and J is TRBJ2-7; 15 nucleotides align to TRBD2. The sequenced sample was PBMCs, either bulk or a sorted T-cell subset (CD4+, CD8+, memory, or dextramer-sorted; not recorded which), obtained 45 days after the yellow fever booster vaccination. The CDR3 region has the DNA TGCAGGGCTAGGGGTCAGGGCAGGACTAGCGGGAGGGCCTTTGCAAAGTACTTC. Its protein is CRARGQGRTSGRAFAKYF.